This T cell receptor beta chain was observed in a study of T cells in women clearing cervical HPV infection (dated 2018 in TCRdb). Study-level background: Cases were about 25 women with histologically confirmed HPV16-related CIN3 or worse, including a couple of invasive cancers. Since only a few of the women had HLA typing available, the possibility that HLA type was acting as a confounder could not be ruled out. Blood from cases was drawn at the visit where the lesion was first identified, while blood from controls was drawn once the infection was no longer detected. Nested within Costa Rica's Guanacaste HPV Natural History Study, an exploratory proof-of-principle case-control study compared TCR repertoires across cervical HPV16 outcomes. In the parent cohort, about 10,000 women aged 18 or older were enrolled in Guanacaste, Costa Rica, during about 1992 to 1994 and were followed for six to seven years. Median age was about 30 years in cases versus over 37 in controls, and baseline characteristics did not differ significantly. For cases, a median interval of approximately 140 days, with an interquartile range of about 85 to 200 days, was observed between lesion detection and blood sampling. The 20 to 25 controls were women who cleared a single incident HPV16 infection within 12 months without developing precancer or cancer. Cases and controls were matched on year of sample collection and on age within five years. As quality controls, five blinded duplicates were added to each group, bringing the total to 60 or so samples made up of 50 or so participants and some ten replicates. Broader findings and caveats from the paper: CIN3+ cases had significantly higher TCR repertoire richness than controls across sequencing depths, but evenness did not differ between the groups. Whether associations preceded infection or resulted from infection could not be shown with the cross-sectional design, and effector/memory subsets and HPV-specific T cells were not isolated. Cases had lower TRBV6-7 relative abundance than controls (around 0.11% versus 0.15%; Bonferroni P = 0.0008). Because the number of T cells per sample was unknown, the richness differences could reflect varying T-cell content rather than repertoire biology. Random forest classifiers that combined richness and V gene abundances separated cases from controls with an estimated AUC of roughly 0.83.

Every participant had a single incident cervical HPV16 infection, and prevalent HPV16 infections were excluded. Cervical HPV DNA was detected with MY09/MY11 PCR, and genotyping was done with dot-blot hybridization. Less than 19 mL of heparinized blood was centrifuged, after which the buffy coat was aliquoted, frozen at -30 degrees C, and then stored at -80 degrees C. Genomic DNA was extracted from buffy coat specimens using QIAGEN kits. The CDR3 runs 15 amino acids, cysteine and phenylalanine included. Part of the CDR3 DNA is given, 36 bases translated from base 1. The trim is 6 bases for V and 9 bases for J, with a gap of 18 bases between the germline ends. Sequences LNHDA (CDR1) and SQIVND (CDR2) are obtained from the germline V gene (reference sequence). With regard to this clone: Its recognized antigen is unknown. The CDR3 is cut off 3 residues early in the read; its end comes from the germline J gene.

TCR beta CDR3 regions were amplified by multiplex PCR from an average of about 1,100 ng genomic DNA per sample using the immunoSEQ assay. The assay corrected primer bias using a complete synthetic TCR repertoire to establish an amplification baseline. The amplicons were sequenced using the Illumina platform. As for the original processing: Sequences were error-corrected by clustering with frequency ratios and a modified nearest-neighbor algorithm and were then analyzed in the immunoSEQ Analyzer with IMGT gene definitions. TCR richness and evenness were averaged over 20 rarefaction repeats at each rarefaction depth, excluding samples with fewer sequences than the depth. Wilcoxon rank sum tests with FDR correction were used to compare relative abundances of V, D and J genes between the groups. In the blinded duplicates, the intraclass correlation was approximately 96% for TCR richness and averaged about 80% across 60 to 70 gene segments. Not all clones reach the TCRdb copy of this immuneACCESS table, which keeps in-frame sequences only. Checked studies attribute under half of the gap to unresolved V genes and leave the rest unexplained. V and J calls and clone size are as listed in that table; D and trimming were resolved from the DNA. The sample's table lists a count of around 21,000 clones. Over 5% of the sample is taken by the ten largest.

The sequencing sample was made of blood buffy coat. The receptor was isolated from a woman aged 18 to 69 with a cervical HPV16 infection that either progressed to CIN3+ or cleared (not recorded which). This sequence uses TRBV19 and TRBJ1-6; the D gene is unclear. The CDR3 here reads CASRHSGLDSSPLHF. The part of the CDR3 DNA that was read is TGTGCCAGTAGACACAGTGGACTGGATTCTTCACCC.